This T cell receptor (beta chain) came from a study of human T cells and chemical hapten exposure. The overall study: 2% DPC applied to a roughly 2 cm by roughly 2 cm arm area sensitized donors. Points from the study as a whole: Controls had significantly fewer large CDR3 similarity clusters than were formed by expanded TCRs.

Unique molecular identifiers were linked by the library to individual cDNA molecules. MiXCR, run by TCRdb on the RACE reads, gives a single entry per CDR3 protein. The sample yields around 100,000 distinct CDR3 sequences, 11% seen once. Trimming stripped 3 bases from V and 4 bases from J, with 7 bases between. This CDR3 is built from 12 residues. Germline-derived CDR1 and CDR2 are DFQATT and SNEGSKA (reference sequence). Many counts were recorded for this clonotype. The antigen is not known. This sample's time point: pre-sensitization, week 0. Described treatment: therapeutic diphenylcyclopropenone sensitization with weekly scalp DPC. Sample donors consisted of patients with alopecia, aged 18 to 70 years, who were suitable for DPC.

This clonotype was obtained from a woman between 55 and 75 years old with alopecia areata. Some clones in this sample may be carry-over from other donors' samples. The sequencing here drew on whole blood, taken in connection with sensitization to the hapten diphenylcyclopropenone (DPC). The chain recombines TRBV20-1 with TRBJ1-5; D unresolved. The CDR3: CSASRGNQPQHF. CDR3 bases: TGCAGTGCTAGTCGAGGGAATCAGCCCCAGCATTTT.